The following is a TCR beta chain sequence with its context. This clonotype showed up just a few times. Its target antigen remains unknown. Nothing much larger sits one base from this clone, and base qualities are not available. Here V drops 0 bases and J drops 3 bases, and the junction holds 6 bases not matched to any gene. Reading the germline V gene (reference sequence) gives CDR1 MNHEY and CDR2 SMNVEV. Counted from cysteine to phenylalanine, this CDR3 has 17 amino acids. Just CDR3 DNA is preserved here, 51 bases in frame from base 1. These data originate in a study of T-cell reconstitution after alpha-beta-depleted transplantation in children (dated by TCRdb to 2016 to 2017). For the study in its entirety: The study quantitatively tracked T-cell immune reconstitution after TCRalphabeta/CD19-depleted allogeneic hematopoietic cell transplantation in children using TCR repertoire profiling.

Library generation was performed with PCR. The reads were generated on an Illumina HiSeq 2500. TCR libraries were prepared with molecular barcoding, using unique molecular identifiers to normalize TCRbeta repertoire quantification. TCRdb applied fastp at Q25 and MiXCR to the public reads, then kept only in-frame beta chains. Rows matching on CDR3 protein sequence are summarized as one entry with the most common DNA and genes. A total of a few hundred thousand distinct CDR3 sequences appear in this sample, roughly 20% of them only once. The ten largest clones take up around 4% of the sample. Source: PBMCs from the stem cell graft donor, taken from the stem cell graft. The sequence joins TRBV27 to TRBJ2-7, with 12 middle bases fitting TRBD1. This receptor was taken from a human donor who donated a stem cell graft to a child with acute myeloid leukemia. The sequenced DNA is TGTGCCAGCAGTTTATCCGGGACAGGGGGCGGTATCTACGAGCAGTACTTC. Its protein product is CASSLSGTGGGIYEQYF.